A selection of T cell receptor beta chains follows, all from one sample in a study of blood T cell repertoires in COVID-19. Here immunoSEQ multiplex PCR was the method, and the copy in TCRdb shows in-frame clones only, minus some. The table includes about 350,000 clones, roughly nine tenths detected once. The source material was peripheral blood. The source is a woman aged 60-70 years with COVID-19, enrolled during active disease. Each CDR3 is given without its conserved first and last residue.

V gene: TRBV7-8
CDR3 protein: ASSLPETQY

V gene: TRBV6-6
CDR3 protein: ASRRQGAPTEAF

V gene: TRBV6-2/TRBV6-3
CDR3 protein: ASSGQLNSPLH

V gene: TRBV7-9
CDR3 protein: ASSLGTGGWTEAF

V gene: TRBV18
CDR3 protein: ASSPGTGGMNTEAF

V gene: TRBV30
CDR3 protein: AWAGTGSPYEQY

V gene: TRBV29-1
CDR3 protein: SVEDRLSYGYT

V gene: TRBV18
CDR3 protein: ASSPPDDRKTQY

V gene: TRBV14
CDR3 protein: ASSRQIQETQY

V gene: TRBV6-5
CDR3 protein: ASSSSGKGNEQF

V gene: TRBV5-6
CDR3 protein: ASRRGLNVLT

V gene: TRBV3-1/TRBV3-2
CDR3 protein: ASSQGSSNYGYT

V gene: TRBV4-1
CDR3 protein: ASSQQRGGRYNEQF

V gene: TRBV6-5
CDR3 protein: ASRGGPVYSPLH

V gene: TRBV2
CDR3 protein: ASRDRIYEQY

V gene: TRBV28
CDR3 protein: ASSLPQQGNRAF

V gene: TRBV6-5
CDR3 protein: ASNIQGLNTEAF

V gene: TRBV28
CDR3 protein: ASSAAQGEQY

V gene: TRBV6-1
CDR3 protein: ASSVNGGGVNYGYT

V gene: TRBV5-4
CDR3 protein: ASSLASTGNEQF

V gene: TRBV11-3
CDR3 protein: ASSLGGRGALQETQY

V gene: TRBV5-6
CDR3 protein: ASSSTGSGYNSPLH

V gene: TRBV3-1/TRBV3-2
CDR3 protein: ASSFSTGLVYGYT

V gene: TRBV6-5
CDR3 protein: ASSLDRAYSYEQY

V gene: TRBV6-5
CDR3 protein: ASSYSGQGNQPQH

V gene: TRBV5-6
CDR3 protein: ASIDTGGKETQY

V gene: TRBV7-2
CDR3 protein: ASSLFAADINNSPLH

V gene: TRBV7-8
CDR3 protein: ASSRAGVNQPQH

V gene: TRBV7-2
CDR3 protein: ASSLDGGILNTEAF

V gene: TRBV28
CDR3 protein: ATYRVDTQY

V gene: TRBV4-1
CDR3 protein: ASSQDVNLGTRSYEQY

V gene: TRBV15
CDR3 protein: ATSRTDRGRYTEAF

V gene: TRBV5-1
CDR3 protein: ASSLAPPNQNSPLH

V gene: TRBV6-6
CDR3 protein: ASSQSTIY

V gene: TRBV19
CDR3 protein: ASKSREIGRNTEAF

V gene: TRBV6-6
CDR3 protein: ASSSDRGQAQH

V gene: TRBV15
CDR3 protein: ATSGIILAGVGEQY

V gene: TRBV6-1
CDR3 protein: ASSERTGGKEKLF

V gene: TRBV3-1/TRBV3-2
CDR3 protein: ASSQVVGQPNEQF

V gene: TRBV5-4
CDR3 protein: ASSLARGYEAF

V gene: TRBV28
CDR3 protein: ASSFQGQGNTIY

V gene: TRBV6-5
CDR3 protein: ASSYSEPLTYGYT

V gene: TRBV18
CDR3 protein: ASSPGPGGGSNEQF

V gene: TRBV18
CDR3 protein: ASSPGRMNTEAF

V gene: TRBV7-9
CDR3 protein: ASSWDSGAYGYT

V gene: TRBV7-9
CDR3 protein: ASSLAEGSAF

V gene: TRBV9
CDR3 protein: ASSGQIGYT

V gene: TRBV4-2
CDR3 protein: ASSQGQGMTDTQY

V gene: TRBV6-5
CDR3 protein: ASGPRTGVHEQY

V gene: TRBV7-9
CDR3 protein: ASSYFWASGGLTDTQY

V gene: TRBV3-1/TRBV3-2
CDR3 protein: ASSQGSSYNSPLH